A selection of T cell receptor beta chains follows, all from one sample in a study of beta chain features in type 1 diabetes. The repertoire was sequenced with immunoSEQ multiplex PCR; TCRdb's copy has only in-frame clones and lacks some. The repertoire has 850,000 to 900,000 clones, around a sixth of them found once; the top ten carry roughly 0.025%. Material for sequencing was naive CD4+ T cells from blood. These receptors originate from a woman aged 18 to 35 in good health. Both conserved end residues are part of each CDR3. The order of the fields is V gene, CDR3 length, J gene, CDR3 protein.

TRBV5-4	17	TRBJ2-5	CASSSQAGTSGRWEQYF
TRBV6-5	15	TRBJ2-1	CASKPAHISYNEQFF
TRBV9	15	TRBJ2-3	CASSETSGVSDTQYF
TRBV2	11	TRBJ2-5	CASGKVETQYF
TRBV6-5	15	TRBJ1-2	CASNLSPRRGYGYTF
TRBV11-1	16	TRBJ2-7	CASSSNGAGVAYEQYF
TRBV27	19	TRBJ2-3	CASSFGTPGLAEITDTQYF
TRBV7-6	15	TRBJ2-7	CASSLARQGSYEQYF
TRBV7-2	14	TRBJ2-5	CASSLAGYQETQYF
TRBV11-3	13	TRBJ2-2	CASSLSDRSTLFF
TRBV5-1	13	TRBJ2-7	CASSLASSYEQYF
TRBV19	15	TRBJ1-1	CASSIPGQGGSEAFF
TRBV27	13	TRBJ2-5	CASSLFGQETQYF
TRBV5-1	14	TRBJ2-7	CASSLDRVIYEQYF
TRBV5-1	17	TRBJ2-3	CASSSGGTSGSGYTQYF
TRBV5-6	15	TRBJ2-5	CASSFGTRFQETQYF
TRBV10-3	15	TRBJ2-1	CAISKSGPTYNEQFF
TRBV7-9	15	TRBJ1-2	CASSLALAGGYGYTF
TRBV9	14	TRBJ1-1	CASSSGGANTEAFF
TRBV7-3	16	TRBJ2-2	CASSLTSSQNTGELFF
TRBV28	17	TRBJ2-2	CASSQSVGRTYTGELFF
TRBV15	20	TRBJ2-1	CATSRDVREGHQFSYNEQFF
TRBV28	14	TRBJ2-7	CASKKLAGVYEQYF
TRBV7-2	14	TRBJ2-5	CASSPPPVGETQYF
TRBV28	13	TRBJ2-1	CASSLPSYNEQFF
TRBV19	16	TRBJ2-4	CASSWTNLVAKNIQYF
TRBV5-4	14	TRBJ2-3	CASSSTGATDTQYF
TRBV4-1	15	TRBJ1-2	CASSHQTGTGYGYTF
TRBV28	12	TRBJ2-7	CASSLRLGEQYF
TRBV6-5	13	TRBJ2-1	CASSLDSYNEQFF
TRBV5-1	16	TRBJ2-1	CASPPPGLAGGCEQFF
TRBV4-3	15	TRBJ1-1	CASSQETSLNTEAFF
TRBV28	13	TRBJ1-2	CASSLLRGAGYTF
TRBV19	16	TRBJ2-3	CASSRTSQGDTDTQYF
TRBV11-2	17	TRBJ2-3	CASSLLTSGRPTDTQYF
TRBV28	14	TRBJ2-7	CASNPGGLPYEQYF
TRBV7-3	13	TRBJ1-1	CASTRQVRAEAFF
TRBV5-1	13	TRBJ2-7	CASSPRAGLEQYF
TRBV6-5	16	TRBJ1-1	CASSYSSGVVNTEAFF
TRBV4-2	18	TRBJ2-3	CASSQDWGAGRITDTQYF